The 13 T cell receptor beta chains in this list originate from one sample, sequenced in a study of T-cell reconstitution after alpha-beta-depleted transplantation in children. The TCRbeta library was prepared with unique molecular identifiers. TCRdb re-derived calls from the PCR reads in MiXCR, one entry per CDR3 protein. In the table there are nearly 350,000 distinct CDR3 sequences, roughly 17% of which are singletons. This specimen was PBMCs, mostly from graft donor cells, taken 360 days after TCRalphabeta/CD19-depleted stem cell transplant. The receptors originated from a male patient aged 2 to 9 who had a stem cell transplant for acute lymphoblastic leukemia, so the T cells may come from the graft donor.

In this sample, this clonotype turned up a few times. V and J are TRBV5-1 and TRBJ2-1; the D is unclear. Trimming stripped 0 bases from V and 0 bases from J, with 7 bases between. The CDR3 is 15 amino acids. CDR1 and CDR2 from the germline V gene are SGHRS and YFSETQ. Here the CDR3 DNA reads TGCGCCAGCAGCTTGGCGCCCGGCTCCTACAATGAGCAGTTCTTC. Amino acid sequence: CASSLAPGSYNEQFF.

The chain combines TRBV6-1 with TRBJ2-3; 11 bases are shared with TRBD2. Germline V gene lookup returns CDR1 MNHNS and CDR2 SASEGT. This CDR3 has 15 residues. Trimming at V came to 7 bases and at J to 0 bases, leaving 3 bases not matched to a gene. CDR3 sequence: CASNRLAGSTDTQYF. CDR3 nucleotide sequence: TGTGCCAGCAATCGACTAGCGGGAAGCACAGATACGCAGTATTTT.

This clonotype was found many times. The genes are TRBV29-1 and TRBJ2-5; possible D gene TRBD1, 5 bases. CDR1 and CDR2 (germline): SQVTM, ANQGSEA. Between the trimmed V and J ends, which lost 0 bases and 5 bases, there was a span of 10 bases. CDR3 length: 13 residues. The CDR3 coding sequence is TGCAGCGTTGAAGATGGACCAGGGGAGACCCAGTACTTC. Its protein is CSVEDGPGETQYF.

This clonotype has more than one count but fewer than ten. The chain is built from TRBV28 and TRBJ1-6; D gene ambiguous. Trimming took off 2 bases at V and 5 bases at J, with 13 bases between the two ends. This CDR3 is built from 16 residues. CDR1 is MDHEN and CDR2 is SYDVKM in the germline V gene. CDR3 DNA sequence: TGTGCCAGCAGTTTAGTTCCTCTAATAAATAATTCACCCCTCCACTTT. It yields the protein CASSLVPLINNSPLHF.

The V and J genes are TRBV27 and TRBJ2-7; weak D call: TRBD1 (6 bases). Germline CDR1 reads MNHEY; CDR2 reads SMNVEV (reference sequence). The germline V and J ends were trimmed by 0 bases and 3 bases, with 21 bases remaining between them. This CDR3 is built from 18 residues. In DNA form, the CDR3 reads TGTGCCAGCAGTTTATCGATAATAGGGGGAAACGGGCGCTACGAGCAGTACTTC. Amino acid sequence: CASSLSIIGGNGRYEQYF.

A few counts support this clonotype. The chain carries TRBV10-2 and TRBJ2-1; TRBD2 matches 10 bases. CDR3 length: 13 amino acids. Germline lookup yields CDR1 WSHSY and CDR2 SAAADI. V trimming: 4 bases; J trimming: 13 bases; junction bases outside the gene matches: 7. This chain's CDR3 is CASSVDSGRYQFF. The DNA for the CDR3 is TGCGCCAGCAGTGTTGATAGCGGGAGGTACCAGTTCTTC.

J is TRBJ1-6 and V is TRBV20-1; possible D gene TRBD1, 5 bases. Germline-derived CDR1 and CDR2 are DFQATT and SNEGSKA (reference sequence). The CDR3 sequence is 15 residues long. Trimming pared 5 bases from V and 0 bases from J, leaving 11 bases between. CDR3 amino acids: CSAGSGSSYNSPLHF. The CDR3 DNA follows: TGCAGTGCTGGGTCAGGGAGCTCCTATAATTCACCCCTCCACTTT.

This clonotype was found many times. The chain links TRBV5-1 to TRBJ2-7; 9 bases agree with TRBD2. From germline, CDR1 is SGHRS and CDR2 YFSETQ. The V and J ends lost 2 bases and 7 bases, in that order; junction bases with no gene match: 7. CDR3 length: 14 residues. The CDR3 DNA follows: TGCGCCAGCAGCTTTGTGACTAGCGGTTCGGAGCAGTACTTC. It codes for CASSFVTSGSEQYF.

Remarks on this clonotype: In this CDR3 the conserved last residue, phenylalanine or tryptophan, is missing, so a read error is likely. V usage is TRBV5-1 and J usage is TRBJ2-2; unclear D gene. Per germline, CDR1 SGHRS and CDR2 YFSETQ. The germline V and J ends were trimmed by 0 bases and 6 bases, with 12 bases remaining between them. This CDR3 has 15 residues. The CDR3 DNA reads TGCGCCAGCAGCTTGGCCGTTGGAGCTTCCGGGGAGCTGTTTTGT. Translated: CASSLAVGASGELFC.

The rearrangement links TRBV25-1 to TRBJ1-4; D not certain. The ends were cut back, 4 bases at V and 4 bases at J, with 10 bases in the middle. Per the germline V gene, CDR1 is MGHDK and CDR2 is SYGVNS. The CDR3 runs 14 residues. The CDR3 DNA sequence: TGTGCCAGCAGTGCCCGACTGGGTAATGAAAAACTGTTTTTT. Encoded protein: CASSARLGNEKLFF.

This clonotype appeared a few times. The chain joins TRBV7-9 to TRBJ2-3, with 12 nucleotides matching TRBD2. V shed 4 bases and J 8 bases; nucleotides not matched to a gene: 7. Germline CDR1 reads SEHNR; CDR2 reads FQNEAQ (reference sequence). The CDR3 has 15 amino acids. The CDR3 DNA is TGTGCCAGCAGCTCGTTACGGACTAGCGGGACTACGCAGTATTTT. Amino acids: CASSSLRTSGTTQYF.

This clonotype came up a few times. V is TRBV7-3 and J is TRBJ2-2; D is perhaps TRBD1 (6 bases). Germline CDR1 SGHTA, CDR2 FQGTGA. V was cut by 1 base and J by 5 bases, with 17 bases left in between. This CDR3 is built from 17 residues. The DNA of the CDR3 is TGTGCCAGCAGCTTAAAGGCAGGACAGCTCAAGACCGGGGAGCTGTTTTTT. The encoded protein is CASSLKAGQLKTGELFF.

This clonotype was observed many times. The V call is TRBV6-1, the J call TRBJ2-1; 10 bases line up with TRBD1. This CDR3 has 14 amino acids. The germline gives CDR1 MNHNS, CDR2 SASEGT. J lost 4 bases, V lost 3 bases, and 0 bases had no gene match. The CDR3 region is CASSEGQGYNEQFF. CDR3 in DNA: TGTGCCAGCAGTGAGGGACAGGGGTACAATGAGCAGTTCTTC.